These T cell receptor beta chains were read from a single sample in a study of vaccination effects on CD4 cells after COVID-19. Libraries were prepared by immunoSEQ multiplex PCR; TCRdb keeps only in-frame clonotypes and omits some of them. The sample comprises tens of thousands of clones, more than 65% of which are singletons, and approximately 3.8% rests with the top ten. For these TCRs, the target antigens are not known. The sample here was CD4+ T cells from PBMCs cultured without peptide, taken after COVID-19 vaccination. The origin of the receptors is a human donor who had a prior SARS-CoV-2 infection. CDR3s include the opening cysteine and the closing phenylalanine or tryptophan. Each record gives: D gene, V gene, clone size, J gene, CDR3 protein, CDR3 DNA. A D gene is named only where the DNA matches it firmly. Some rows mark clone size as missing; the rest say once, few, many or name a class of expanded clone.

D: -
V: TRBV15
size: -
J: TRBJ2-1
CDR3: CATSRGEVSEQFF
DNA: TGTGCCACCAGCAGGGGGGAGGTTAGTGAGCAGTTCTTC

D: -
V: TRBV14
size: -
J: TRBJ1-2
CDR3: CASSQGAAANYGYTF
DNA: TGTGCCAGCAGCCAAGGGGCGGCGGCTAACTATGGCTACACCTTC

D: -
V: TRBV6-2/TRBV6-3
size: once
J: TRBJ2-3
CDR3: CASSYSWDTQYF
DNA: TGTGCCAGCAGTTACTCATGGGATACGCAGTATTTT

D: TRBD2
V: TRBV25-1
size: once
J: TRBJ2-7
CDR3: CASSGTSGPYEQYF
DNA: TGTGCCAGCAGTGGGACTAGCGGACCCTACGAGCAGTACTTC

D: -
V: TRBV6-5
size: -
J: TRBJ1-1
CDR3: CASSYSRQRMNTEAFF
DNA: TGTGCCAGCAGTTACTCTCGCCAGCGCATGAACACTGAAGCTTTCTTT

D: TRBD1
V: TRBV5-1
size: few
J: TRBJ2-2
CDR3: CASSYGTGDTGELFF
DNA: TGCGCCAGCAGCTACGGGACAGGGGATACCGGGGAGCTGTTTTTT

D: TRBD1
V: TRBV7-3
size: -
J: TRBJ2-3
CDR3: CASSTRGQGDTQYF
DNA: TGTGCCAGCAGCACAAGGGGGCAGGGAGATACGCAGTATTTT

D: -
V: TRBV12-3/TRBV12-4
size: -
J: TRBJ1-5
CDR3: CASSFRVNQPQHF
DNA: TGTGCCAGCAGTTTCAGAGTAAATCAGCCCCAGCATTTT

D: -
V: TRBV5-1
size: few
J: TRBJ2-2
CDR3: CASSDPRSTGELFF
DNA: TGCGCCAGCAGCGACCCGCGGAGCACCGGGGAGCTGTTTTTT

D: TRBD1
V: TRBV9
size: -
J: TRBJ1-2
CDR3: CASSAQNRGGGYTF
DNA: TGTGCCAGCAGCGCCCAAAACAGGGGGGGAGGCTACACCTTC

D: TRBD2
V: TRBV12-3/TRBV12-4
size: few
J: TRBJ2-7
CDR3: CASTGTTSYEQYF
DNA: TGTGCCAGCACCGGGACTACTTCCTACGAGCAGTACTTC

D: -
V: TRBV15
size: -
J: TRBJ2-3
CDR3: CATRGTGKHTQYF
DNA: TGTGCCACCAGGGGGACGGGGAAACATACGCAGTATTTT

D: -
V: TRBV7-8
size: -
J: TRBJ1-5
CDR3: CASSTRGGARQPQHF
DNA: TGTGCCAGCAGCACCCGCGGGGGCGCAAGACAGCCCCAGCATTTT

D: -
V: TRBV11-3
size: -
J: TRBJ2-2
CDR3: CASSPLATGELFF
DNA: TGTGCCAGCAGCCCCCTAGCGACCGGGGAGCTGTTTTTT

D: TRBD2
V: TRBV4-2
size: -
J: TRBJ2-3
CDR3: CASSQISGGLQYF
DNA: TGTGCCAGCAGCCAGATTAGCGGGGGACTGCAGTATTTT

D: -
V: TRBV15
size: -
J: TRBJ2-7
CDR3: CATSQDGSGVRYEQYF
DNA: TGTGCCACCAGCCAAGACGGAAGTGGTGTGCGTTACGAGCAGTACTTC

D: TRBD2
V: TRBV18
size: -
J: TRBJ2-3
CDR3: CASSPSGSVTDTQYF
DNA: TGTGCCAGCTCACCTAGCGGGAGCGTCACAGATACGCAGTATTTT

D: -
V: TRBV7-9
size: -
J: TRBJ1-4
CDR3: CASSLVQGTNEKLFF
DNA: TGTGCCAGCAGCTTGGTACAGGGAACTAATGAAAAACTGTTTTTT

D: -
V: TRBV7-2
size: once
J: TRBJ1-1
CDR3: CASSPYYSGSEAFF
DNA: TGTGCCAGCAGCCCGTACTACTCGGGTTCGGAAGCTTTCTTT

D: TRBD2
V: TRBV7-2
size: -
J: TRBJ2-1
CDR3: CASSSYALAGGGSNEQFF
DNA: TGTGCCAGCAGCTCCTACGCTCTAGCGGGAGGTGGTAGCAATGAGCAGTTCTTC

D: -
V: TRBV19
size: -
J: TRBJ1-3
CDR3: CASSPRSSGNTIYF
DNA: TGTGCCAGTAGTCCGCGGAGCTCTGGAAACACCATATATTTT

D: -
V: TRBV21-1
size: -
J: TRBJ2-2
CDR3: CASSKAPGTAENTGELFF
DNA: TGTGCCAGCAGCAAAGCTCCCGGGACAGCTGAGAACACCGGGGAGCTGTTTTTT

D: TRBD2
V: TRBV28
size: few
J: TRBJ2-1
CDR3: CASSGGANNEQFF
DNA: TGTGCCAGCTCGGGAGGGGCGAACAATGAGCAGTTCTTC